This TCR beta chain was captured in a study of blood T cell repertoires in COVID-19. On the study more broadly: From the United States, Italy and Spain came samples of acute and convalescent COVID-19. Sources were T cells, B-cell-depleted T cells, or PBMCs; the material itself was cDNA or gDNA.

V gave up 1 base and J gave up 7 bases; unmatched junction bases: 4. Germline loops: CDR1 MGHRA, CDR2 YSYEKL. The CDR3 covers 16 residues. Original processing methods: Nucleated cell counts were estimated from reference gene primer amplification. Method: immunoSEQ multiplex PCR; TCRdb's copy keeps in-frame clones and lacks some. V and J calls and clone size are as listed in that table; D and trimming were resolved from the DNA. The sample records 150,000 to 170,000 clones, around 90% being singletons. The sample consisted of peripheral blood. The V call is TRBV4-1, the J call TRBJ2-1; 13 bases line up with TRBD2. This receptor was obtained from a man aged 50 or older with acute or convalescent COVID-19. CDR3 region: CASSQAGLAGSNEQFF. CDR3 nucleotide sequence: TGCGCCAGCAGCCAAGCGGGACTAGCGGGAAGTAATGAGCAGTTCTTC.